This T cell receptor (beta chain) was captured in a study of tumor T cells in aggressive B-cell lymphoma. Per germline, CDR1 LNHDA and CDR2 SQIVND (reference sequence). The CDR3 covers 17 residues. V lost 4 bases, J lost 2 bases, and 8 bases stayed unmatched. Profiling relied on immunoSEQ multiplex PCR, and the TCRdb table lists in-frame clones only, not all of them. The sample consists of approximately 3,000 clones, 86% of them appearing once. Specimen: tumor tissue. The chain uses TRBV19 and TRBJ2-5, with 12 positions matching TRBD2. This receptor was taken from an adult with diffuse large B cell lymphoma. The CDR3 sequence is CASSKTSGRIRQETQYF. The DNA of the CDR3 is TGTGCCAGTAGTAAGACTAGCGGGAGAATACGGCAAGAGACCCAGTACTTC. The full variable domain, completed using reference TRBV19 and TRBJ2-5, is DGGITQSPKYLFRKEGQNVTLSCEQNLNHDAMYWYRQDPGQGLRLIYYSQIVNDFQKGDIAEGYSVSREKKESFPLTVTSAQKNPTAFYLCASSKTSGRIRQETQYFGPGTRLLVL.